This T cell receptor (beta chain) was observed in a study of CD8 T cells in Susac syndrome. This clonotype was found once. Reverse transcription of 0.5 to 1 ug RNA was performed with random hexamers. It was immunoSEQ multiplex PCR that amplified TCR beta CDR3 across 54 Vbeta and 13 Jbeta. Via MiXCR, TCRdb re-called the immunoSEQ multiplex PCR reads, giving one row per CDR3 protein. The sample has roughly 160,000 distinct CDR3 sequences; around 94% are singletons. Specimen: CD4+ T cells from PBMCs. This TCR came from a human donor in good health.

Here the CDR3 reads CATSDSGTSGPYNEQFF. CDR3 in DNA: TGTGCCACCAGTGATTCCGGGACTAGCGGACCCTACAATGAGCAGTTCTTC. The chain is built from TRBV24-1 and TRBJ2-1; TRBD2 agrees at 11 bases. The CDR3 consists of 17 residues. The germline V gene encodes CDR1 KGHDR and CDR2 SFDVKD. V gave up 2 bases and J gave up 2 bases; unmatched junction bases: 4.